The 9 T cell receptor beta chains reported below all come from one sample, sequenced in a study of blood T cells in healthy people across ages. A second PCR, run for about 7 to 12 cycles, used a sample-barcoded 5' primer plus a J-beta primer mix. TCRdb re-derived calls from the 5' RACE reads in MiXCR, one entry per CDR3 protein. This table has 1,100,000 or so distinct CDR3 sequences, under 55% appearing once. Sequencing input: blood. Receptors were obtained from a woman aged 60-75 years in good health.

CDR3 sequence: CASRVSGAGSTDTQYF. CDR3 coding DNA: TGCGCCAGCAGGGTATCAGGGGCTGGGAGCACAGATACGCAGTATTTT. V gene TRBV5-1 combines with J gene TRBJ2-3; tentative D call: TRBD1 (6 bases). With 5 bases removed from V and 0 bases from J, the gap between germline ends came to 16 bases. The CDR3 length is 16 residues. Per germline, CDR1 SGHRS and CDR2 YFSETQ.

The V call is TRBV10-1, the J call TRBJ2-7; D uncertain. Per the germline V gene, CDR1 is WNHNN and CDR2 is SYGVQD (reference sequence). There are 14 residues in the CDR3. The V end lost 3 bases, the J end lost 2 bases, and 11 bases lay between the germline ends. CDR3 sequence reads: CASSEDGQAYEQYF. CDR3 DNA sequence: TGCGCCAGCAGTGAAGACGGCCAAGCCTACGAGCAGTACTTC.

V usage is TRBV28 and J usage is TRBJ2-7; D gene uncertain. Trimming stripped 11 bases from V and 7 bases from J, with 12 bases between. This CDR3 is 10 amino acids long. CDR1 and CDR2 (germline): MDHEN, SYDVKM. The CDR3, as DNA: TGTGCCTGGGGTTTGGGAGAGCAGTACTTC. Translation: CAWGLGEQYF.

This clonotype was seen a handful of times. The J gene is TRBJ2-7, the V gene TRBV12-3 or TRBV12-4; 11 nucleotides match TRBD2. The CDR3 extends over 15 amino acids. V trimming: 1 base; J trimming: 6 bases; junction bases outside the gene matches: 5. CDR3 sequence (DNA): TGTGCCAGCAGTTTAGAGGGACTAGCGGACCCCGAGCAGTACTTC. It specifies CASSLEGLADPEQYF.

The V gene is TRBV6-2 or TRBV6-3, the J gene TRBJ2-5; tentative D call: TRBD2 (5 bases). The CDR3 loop spans 17 amino acids. The germline V gene has CDR1 MNHEY and CDR2 SVGEGT. Deletions cut 7 bases from V and 0 bases from J, with 21 bases between. The CDR3 sequence is CASKKPPGRGYQETQYF. The CDR3, as DNA: TGTGCCAGCAAAAAACCGCCGGGAAGAGGGTACCAAGAGACCCAGTACTTC.

This clonotype was detected a few times. V usage is TRBV27 and J usage is TRBJ2-7; D not resolved. This CDR3 has 17 amino acids. Trimming removed 3 bases at V and 0 bases at J, with 18 bases between. Looked up from germline, CDR1 is MNHEY and CDR2 is SMNVEV (reference sequence). CDR3 sequence reads: CASSFAPSRSNSYEQYF. In DNA form, the CDR3 reads TGTGCCAGCAGTTTCGCCCCGTCGCGGAGCAACTCCTACGAGCAGTACTTC.

V and J are TRBV28 and TRBJ2-7, with D perhaps given as TRBD1 or TRBD2 (5 bases each). V was trimmed by 5 bases and J by 5 bases, leaving 13 bases between them. CDR1 and CDR2 (germline): MDHEN, SYDVKM. The CDR3 has 13 residues. CDR3 residues: CASSPRVRDEQYF. CDR3 in DNA: TGTGCCAGCAGTCCCAGGGTGAGGGACGAGCAGTACTTC.

This chain uses TRBV5-1 with TRBJ2-1; the match to TRBD2 covers 11 bases. Trimming took 3 bases from V and 0 from J; bases not matched to a gene: 5. The CDR3 has 17 amino acids. CDR1 SGHRS and CDR2 YFSETQ come from the germline V gene. DNA for the CDR3: TGCGCCAGCAGCTCGGGACTAGCGGACAGCTCCTACAATGAGCAGTTCTTC. Its protein is CASSSGLADSSYNEQFF.

A single count supports this clonotype. One end of the junction fails to match germline, which may point to a read error. V gene TRBV3-1 combines with J gene TRBJ2-1; the D gene is possibly TRBD2 (5 bases). This CDR3 has 16 residues. The V gene's germline CDR1 is LGHDT and CDR2 YNNKEL (reference sequence). For the CDR3, the DNA is TGTGCCAGCAGCCAAGTTCACGGGATATCCTACTATGAGCAGTTCTTC. Its translation: CASSQVHGISYYEQFF.